Listed below are T cell receptor beta chains from one sample, sequenced in a study of blood T cell repertoires in COVID-19. TCRdb's copy holds only in-frame clones and misses some; the assay was immunoSEQ multiplex PCR. The table records about 210,000 clones, approximately 84% of them present only once. Sequenced input: peripheral blood. Receptor source: a woman between 45 and 65 years old with active or convalescent COVID-19. Each CDR3 is given with its conserved first and last residue. The D gene is left open where the match is weak. Some rows have no size entry. The others give once, few or many, or a class for an expanded clone.

d_gene	v_gene	j_gene	abundance	CDR3nt	CDR3aa
TRBD1	TRBV5-1	TRBJ1-3	.	TGCGCCAGCAGCTCAACAGGGGGCACTGGAAACACCATATATTTT	CASSSTGGTGNTIYF
.	TRBV27	TRBJ1-2	.	TGTGCCAGCAGTATGGCCTGGGGCACTGGCTACACCTTC	CASSMAWGTGYTF
.	TRBV4-1	TRBJ2-5	.	TGCGCCAGCAGCCAAGACGCACCGGGAAAGGGAGAGACCCAGTACTTC	CASSQDAPGKGETQYF
.	TRBV24-1	TRBJ1-2	.	TGTGCCACCAGTGATTCGCAGGGAAAATATGGCTACACCTTC	CATSDSQGKYGYTF
TRBD1	TRBV5-1	TRBJ2-3	.	TGCGCCACCCACGCTCCGGGACAGAACACAGATACGCAGTATTTT	CATHAPGQNTDTQYF
.	TRBV7-9	TRBJ1-2	.	TGTGCCAGCAGCTTCGAACAGGCAGTAGGAAATGGCTACACCTTC	CASSFEQAVGNGYTF
.	TRBV2	TRBJ2-3	.	TGTGCCAGCAGTGAAAGCTCCACAGCCCCATATACGCAGTATTTT	CASSESSTAPYTQYF
.	TRBV6-6	TRBJ1-5	.	TGTGCCAGCAGTTACTCGGGGAGTAGCAATCAGCCCCAGCATTTT	CASSYSGSSNQPQHF
.	TRBV29-1	TRBJ2-1	.	TGCAGCGCCGTTCGGGGGGCGAGCTCCTACAATGAGCAGTTCTTC	CSAVRGASSYNEQFF
TRBD1	TRBV6-5	TRBJ1-3	.	TGTGCCAGCAGTTACTCTCAGGGGGTGGCTGGAAACACCATATATTTT	CASSYSQGVAGNTIYF
.	TRBV7-9	TRBJ2-5	.	TGTGCCAGCAGCTTCCGGGGAGAAACCCAGTACTTC	CASSFRGETQYF
.	TRBV6-1	TRBJ1-1	.	TGTGCCAGCAGTGTAGCAGGGAGGGAAGCTTTCTTT	CASSVAGREAFF
.	TRBV7-3	TRBJ1-1	.	TGTGCCAGCAGCTCGGCCCAGGTTTCGAAAACTGAAGCTTTCTTT	CASSSAQVSKTEAFF
.	TRBV2	TRBJ1-2	.	TGTGCCAGCAGTCTGCGGGCCCCGTATGGCTACACCTTC	CASSLRAPYGYTF
.	TRBV13	TRBJ1-3	.	TGTGCCAGCAGCCCCAGGGGAGTCTCAGGAAACACCATATATTTT	CASSPRGVSGNTIYF
.	TRBV3-1/TRBV3-2	TRBJ2-3	.	TGTGCCAGCAGCCAAGATGGGGCTTGGGGTACGCAGTATTTT	CASSQDGAWGTQYF
TRBD1	TRBV6-5	TRBJ2-1	.	TGTGCCAGCAGACTAGACAGGGGGAGGGTCAATGAGCAGTTCTTC	CASRLDRGRVNEQFF
TRBD1	TRBV5-4	TRBJ1-6	.	TGTGCCAGCAGCTCGGGACAGGGTAGGTCACCCCTCCACTTT	CASSSGQGRSPLHF
.	TRBV5-5	TRBJ2-3	.	TGTGCCAGCAGCTTCCTAGAAGATACGCAGTATTTT	CASSFLEDTQYF
TRBD1	TRBV6-5	TRBJ1-2	.	TGTGCCAGCAGTCCTACGGACAGGGCGGGAGGCTACACCTTC	CASSPTDRAGGYTF
.	TRBV6-5	TRBJ2-4	.	TGTGCCAGCAGTTACTCGAGGCCAGGGGGGCGAAACATTCAGTACTTC	CASSYSRPGGRNIQYF
TRBD1	TRBV7-9	TRBJ1-1	.	TGTGCCAGCAGTTCAATCAGGGGGCTCGGAAACACTGAAGCTTTCTTT	CASSSIRGLGNTEAFF
.	TRBV7-9	TRBJ1-1	once	TGTGCCAGCAGCCGCACAGGTACCAGGGCTTTCTTT	CASSRTGTRAFF
TRBD2	TRBV5-1	TRBJ2-1	.	TGCGCCAGCAGCGCGGGGGGGACTAGCGGAGACAATGAGCAGTTCTTC	CASSAGGTSGDNEQFF
.	TRBV5-1	TRBJ1-4	.	TGCGCCAGCAGCCAACAGGGTCCCCGGGAAAAACTGTTTTTT	CASSQQGPREKLFF